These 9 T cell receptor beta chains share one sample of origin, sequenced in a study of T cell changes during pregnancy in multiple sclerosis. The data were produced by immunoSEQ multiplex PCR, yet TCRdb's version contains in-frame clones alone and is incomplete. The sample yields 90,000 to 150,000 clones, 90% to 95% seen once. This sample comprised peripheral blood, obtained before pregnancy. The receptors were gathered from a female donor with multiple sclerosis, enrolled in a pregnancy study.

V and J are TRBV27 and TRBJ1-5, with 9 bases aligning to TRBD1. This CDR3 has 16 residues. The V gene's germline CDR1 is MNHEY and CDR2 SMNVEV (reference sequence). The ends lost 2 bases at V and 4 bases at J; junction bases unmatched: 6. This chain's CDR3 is CASSLGGQGLNQPQHF. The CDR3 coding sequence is TGTGCCAGCAGTTTAGGGGGACAGGGTCTAAATCAGCCCCAGCATTTT.

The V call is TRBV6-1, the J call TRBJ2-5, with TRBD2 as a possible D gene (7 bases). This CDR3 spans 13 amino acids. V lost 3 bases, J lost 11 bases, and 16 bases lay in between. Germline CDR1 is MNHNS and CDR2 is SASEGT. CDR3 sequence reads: CASSDGGPLEQYF. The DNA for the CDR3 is TGTGCCAGCAGTGACGGGGGGCCCTTGGAGCAGTACTTC.

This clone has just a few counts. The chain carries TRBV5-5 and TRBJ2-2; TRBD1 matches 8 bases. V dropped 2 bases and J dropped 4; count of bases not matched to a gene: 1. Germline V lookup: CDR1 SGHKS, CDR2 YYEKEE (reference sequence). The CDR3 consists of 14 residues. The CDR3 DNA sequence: TGTGCCAGCAGCTTCGACAGGGGCACCGGGGAGCTGTTTTTT. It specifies CASSFDRGTGELFF.

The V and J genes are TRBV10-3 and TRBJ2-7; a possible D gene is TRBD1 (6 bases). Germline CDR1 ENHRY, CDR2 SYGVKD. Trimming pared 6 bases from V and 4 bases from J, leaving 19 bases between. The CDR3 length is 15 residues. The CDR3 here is CAIRTSGTPSYEQYF. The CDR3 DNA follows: TGTGCCATCAGGACTTCCGGGACACCTAGTTACGAGCAGTACTTC.

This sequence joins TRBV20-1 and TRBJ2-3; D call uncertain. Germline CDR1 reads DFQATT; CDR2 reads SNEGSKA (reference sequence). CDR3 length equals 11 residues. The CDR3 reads CSVKNSDTQYF. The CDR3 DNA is TGCAGCGTAAAGAACTCAGATACGCAGTATTTT.

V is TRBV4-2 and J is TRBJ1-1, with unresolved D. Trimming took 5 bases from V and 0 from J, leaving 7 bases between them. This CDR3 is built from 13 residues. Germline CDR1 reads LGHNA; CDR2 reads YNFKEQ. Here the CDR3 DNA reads TGTGCCAGCAGCGTGGGCATGAACACTGAAGCTTTCTTT. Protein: CASSVGMNTEAFF.

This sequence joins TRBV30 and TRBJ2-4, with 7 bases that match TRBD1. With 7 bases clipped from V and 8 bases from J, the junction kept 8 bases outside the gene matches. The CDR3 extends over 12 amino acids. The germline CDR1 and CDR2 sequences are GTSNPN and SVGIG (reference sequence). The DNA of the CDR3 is TGTGCCTTCCAACAGGGGTTGGACATTCAGTACTTC. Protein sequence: CAFQQGLDIQYF.

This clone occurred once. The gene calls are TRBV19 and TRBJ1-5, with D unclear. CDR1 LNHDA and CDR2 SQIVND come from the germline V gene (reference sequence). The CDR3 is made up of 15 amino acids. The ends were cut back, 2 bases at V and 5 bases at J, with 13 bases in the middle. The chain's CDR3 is CASSITGSQDQPQHF. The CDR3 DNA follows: TGTGCCAGTAGTATAACGGGATCGCAGGATCAGCCCCAGCATTTT.

CDR3 DNA sequence: TGTGCCAGCAGTTTAATGAGGGACTTCTACACAGATACGCAGTATTTT. It encodes CASSLMRDFYTDTQYF. The chain joins TRBV27 to TRBJ2-3, with D tentatively TRBD2 (6 bases). The V gene's germline CDR1 is MNHEY and CDR2 SMNVEV (reference sequence). V gave up 2 bases and J gave up 2 bases, with 14 bases separating them. This CDR3 contains 16 residues.